This T cell receptor beta chain was sequenced during a study of T cells in Graves' hyperthyroidism and ophthalmopathy. RNA transcripts provided the source from which TCR beta CDR3 regions were amplified. TCR CDR3 underwent first-round RT-PCR with the HTBI primer set. TCRdb passed the multiplex PCR reads through MiXCR, listing each CDR3 protein once. The sample has 500,000 to 550,000 distinct CDR3 sequences; less than 25% are singletons. The ends were cut back, 2 bases at V and 6 bases at J, with 7 bases in the middle. This CDR3 region has 13 residues. CDR1 is MNHEY, CDR2 SMNVEV, per germline (reference sequence).

The material sequenced was blood. The TCR originated in a man aged 18 to 35 with Graves' hyperthyroidism. V is TRBV27 and J is TRBJ2-2; unclear D gene. The CDR3 sequence: CASSLVRAGELFF. The CDR3, as DNA: TGTGCCAGCAGTTTAGTTAGGGCCGGGGAGCTGTTTTTT.